This entry lists 32 T cell receptor beta chains sequenced from one sample in a study of OX40 agonist ivuxolimab in advanced cancers. TCRdb's table, derived via immunoSEQ multiplex PCR, lists solely in-frame clones and lacks some. The data hold about 61,000 clones, with 80% to 95% observed a single time. Sample: CD4+ or CD8+ T cells sorted from blood, taken in a trial of the OX40 agonist ivuxolimab. These receptors all stem from an adult with an advanced solid tumor such as melanoma, head and neck, liver or kidney cancer.

V usage is TRBV6-1 and J usage is TRBJ2-3, with TRBD2 matching 7 bases. The CDR3 contains 16 residues. V lost 2 bases, J lost 2 bases, and 7 bases stayed unmatched. Germline lookup yields CDR1 MNHNS and CDR2 SASEGT. CDR3 sequence (DNA): TGTGCCAGCAGTGAACAGGGACTACCTTTCACAGATACGCAGTATTTT. Translation gives CASSEQGLPFTDTQYF.

This clone was seen only a few times. The chain links TRBV5-6 to TRBJ2-7; D is unresolved. Germline-derived CDR1 and CDR2 are SGHDT and YYEEEE. V lost 4 bases and J 0 bases, leaving 11 bases between the germline ends. CDR3 length equals 14 residues. CDR3 DNA sequence: TGTGCCAGCAGCCAGCCACAGAGCTCCTACGAGCAGTACTTC. Translating it yields CASSQPQSSYEQYF.

A remark on this clone: Other DNA sequences in this specimen translate into the identical CDR3. This chain links TRBV11-2 with TRBJ2-7, with D unresolved. V lost 6 bases and J 4 bases, leaving 10 bases between the germline ends. CDR3 length equals 12 residues. Germline V lookup: CDR1 SGHAT, CDR2 FQNNGV. CDR3: CASSFSGYEQYF. The CDR3 DNA sequence: TGTGCCAGCAGTTTCTCAGGATACGAGCAGTACTTC.

The CDR3 region is CASSVPVDIPDNYGYTF. The CDR3 nucleotides read TGTGCCAGCAGCGTACCCGTGGACATCCCGGATAACTATGGCTACACCTTC. The chain joins TRBV9 to TRBJ1-2; D is possibly TRBD1 (5 bases). From germline, CDR1 is SGDLS and CDR2 YYNGEE. CDR3 length: 17 amino acids. V was shortened by 1 base and J by 1 base, with 17 bases between the two germline ends.

The rearrangement links TRBV6-5 to TRBJ1-1; no firm D call. Germline assignment: CDR1 MNHEY and CDR2 SVGAGI. This CDR3 region has 15 residues. Trimming took 8 bases from V and 5 from J, leaving 21 bases between them. CDR3 sequence reads: CASGPSLVGYTEAFF. The CDR3 nucleotides are TGTGCCAGCGGACCCAGTTTGGTGGGTTATACTGAAGCTTTCTTT.

This clone was detected only once. The junction differs from germline at one of its ends, possibly a read error. The chain is built from TRBV5-1 and TRBJ2-5; tentatively, D is TRBD2 (7 bases). The DNA end lines up better with TRBJ2-7; the J call may be wrong. This CDR3 is built from 12 residues. Germline-derived CDR1 and CDR2 are SGHRS and YFSETQ. The CDR3 DNA reads TGCGCCGGCAGCTTGGCGGGGGCCGAGCAGTACTTC. Protein: CAGSLAGAEQYF.

V gene TRBV4-1 combines with J gene TRBJ2-5; D unresolved. This CDR3 has 15 amino acids. CDR1 and CDR2 (germline): MGHRA, YSYEKL. V lost 1 base to trimming and J lost 3 bases, with 12 bases between them. CDR3 region: CASSQVPVAEETQYF. The CDR3 bases are TGCGCCAGCAGCCAAGTCCCAGTGGCAGAAGAGACCCAGTACTTC.

This chain's CDR3 is CASSQTFTGELFF. CDR3 DNA sequence: TGTGCCAGCAGCCAGACATTTACCGGGGAGCTGTTTTTT. The chain uses TRBV14 and TRBJ2-2; no firm D call. This CDR3 spans 13 amino acids. Trimming left V 3 bases short and J 5 bases short, with 7 bases between. CDR1 is SGHDN, CDR2 FVKESK, per germline.

The chain carries TRBV7-7 and TRBJ1-6; D unresolved. Germline V gene data show CDR1 as SSHAT and CDR2 as FNYEAQ (reference sequence). The CDR3 has 14 amino acids. The V gene lost 1 base and the J gene lost 6 bases, with 7 bases spanning the gap. CDR3 loop: CASSLGGSNSPLHF. The CDR3 DNA reads as TGTGCCAGCAGCTTAGGTGGCAGTAATTCACCCCTCCACTTT.

Only a few counts were recorded for this clone. The chain has TRBV9 and TRBJ2-3; possibly TRBD1 for D (6 bases). V was trimmed by 0 bases and J by 4 bases, leaving 12 bases between them. The CDR3 spans 15 residues. CDR1 and CDR2 (germline): SGDLS, YYNGEE. This chain's CDR3 is CASSVEGAGADTQYF. The CDR3 DNA reads TGTGCCAGCAGCGTAGAAGGGGCAGGGGCAGATACGCAGTATTTT.

The rearrangement uses TRBV5-1 and TRBJ2-2; 9 bases align to TRBD1. The V segment lost 0 bases and the J segment 7 bases; nucleotides outside the gene matches: 7. This CDR3 spans 16 amino acids. The germline V gene encodes CDR1 SGHRS and CDR2 YFSETQ. The CDR3 DNA is TGCGCCAGCAGCTTGGGTTGGACAGGGGACGGCGGGGAGCTGTTTTTT. This sequence encodes CASSLGWTGDGGELFF. Full variable domain (missing parts from reference TRBV5-1 and TRBJ2-2): KAGVTQTPRYLIKTRGQQVTLSCSPISGHRSVSWYQQTPGQGLQFLFEYFSETQRNKGNFPGRFSGRQFSNSRSEMNVSTLELGDSALYLCASSLGWTGDGGELFFGEGSRLTVL.

The chain employs TRBV28 and TRBJ2-7, with a tentative D call TRBD1 (6 bases). Trimming removed 10 bases at V and 2 bases at J, with 12 bases between. CDR1 is MDHEN, CDR2 SYDVKM, per germline. This CDR3 region has 12 residues. The CDR3 is CATLDSAYEQYF. The CDR3 region has the DNA TGTGCCACCCTGGACAGCGCCTACGAGCAGTACTTC.

This chain uses TRBV7-9 with TRBJ2-3; D may match TRBD1 or TRBD2 (5 bases each). Trimming took off 4 bases at V and 4 bases at J, with 15 bases between the two ends. CDR3 length: 15 residues. Per the germline V gene, CDR1 is SEHNR and CDR2 is FQNEAQ (reference sequence). The CDR3 is CASSWARDLSDTQYF. Here the CDR3 DNA reads TGTGCCAGCAGCTGGGCCCGGGACCTGTCAGATACGCAGTATTTT.

The rearrangement joins TRBV9 to TRBJ1-1; 7 bases fit TRBD1. From germline, CDR1 is SGDLS and CDR2 YYNGEE. Trimming removed 4 bases from V and 2 bases from J; junction bases left unmatched: 11. The CDR3 consists of 16 residues. The CDR3 bases are TGTGCCAGCAGCTCCAACTCAGGGGGGGGAAACACTGAAGCTTTCTTT. Residues: CASSSNSGGGNTEAFF.

On this clone: Sequence at one end of the junction differs from germline and may be a read error. The chain links TRBV7-9 to TRBJ1-5; D may be TRBD1 (6 bases). CDR1 and CDR2 from the germline V gene are SEHNR and FQNEAQ (reference sequence). The CDR3 runs 15 residues. As DNA, the CDR3 is TGTACCAGCAGCCTAGGGGGGATTAGCAATCAGCCCCAGCATTTT. Its protein product is CTSSLGGISNQPQHF.

The chain is built from TRBV27 and TRBJ2-2; possible D gene TRBD2, 5 bases. The germline gives CDR1 MNHEY, CDR2 SMNVEV (reference sequence). Trimming removed 5 bases from V and 0 bases from J, with 7 bases in between. This CDR3 contains 14 residues. CDR3 sequence: CASSAGTNTGELFF. The CDR3 nucleotides read TGTGCCAGCAGTGCCGGGACGAACACCGGGGAGCTGTTTTTT.

The chain is built from TRBV27 and TRBJ2-5; TRBD1 matches at 8 bases. V gave up 5 bases and J gave up 4 bases; unmatched junction bases: 6. The CDR3 spans 14 residues. Germline loops: CDR1 MNHEY, CDR2 SMNVEV (reference sequence). CDR3 in amino acids: CASSLIGQGETQYF. The CDR3 bases are TGTGCCAGCAGTCTCATCGGACAGGGAGAGACCCAGTACTTC.

The V call is TRBV14, the J call TRBJ2-1; D uncertain. The germline gives CDR1 SGHDN, CDR2 FVKESK. V gave up 0 bases and J gave up 14 bases, with 11 bases separating them. This CDR3 is built from 12 residues. The CDR3 DNA is TGTGCCAGCAGCCAAGACGTAGACTGGAAGTTCTTC. Translation gives CASSQDVDWKFF.

This rearrangement joins TRBV5-4 to TRBJ2-5; the D is unclear. The germline V gene encodes CDR1 SGHNT and CDR2 YYREEE (reference sequence). Trimming shortened V by 4 bases and J by 7 bases, and 17 bases separated the two germline ends. The CDR3 is made up of 14 amino acids. The CDR3 DNA follows: TGTGCCAGCAGCCCAGGTCTAGACTTAGGGACCCAGTACTTC. Translation: CASSPGLDLGTQYF.

The V and J genes are TRBV28 and TRBJ1-2; D remains ambiguous. The germline gives CDR1 MDHEN, CDR2 SYDVKM. The CDR3 consists of 13 residues. The V end was cut by 3 bases, the J end by 6 bases, with 11 bases between. CDR3 nucleotide sequence: TGTGCCAGCAGTTTTTGGGCTGGGCATGGCTACACCTTC. Translated, it gives CASSFWAGHGYTF.

The CDR3 sequence is CASSESSYNEQFF. The CDR3 DNA reads TGTGCCAGCAGCGAAAGCTCCTACAATGAGCAGTTCTTC. The chain uses TRBV7-6 and TRBJ2-1; D ambiguous. The germline CDR1 and CDR2 sequences are SGHVS and FNYEAQ. Trimming stripped 5 bases from V and 0 bases from J, with 5 bases between. The CDR3 is 13 amino acids.

This rearrangement joins TRBV10-1 to TRBJ2-7; tentative D call: TRBD1 (6 bases). Trimming removed 6 bases from V and 4 bases from J, with 13 bases in between. Germline values: CDR1 WNHNN, CDR2 SYGVQD (reference sequence). The CDR3 runs 13 residues. Here the CDR3 DNA reads TGCGCCAGCAGCGACCAGCAGGGGTACGAGCAGTACTTC. It is translated as CASSDQQGYEQYF.

The chain links TRBV25-1 to TRBJ2-7; D possibly uses TRBD1 or TRBD2 (7 bases each). Deletions cut 7 bases from V and 0 bases from J, with 16 bases between. CDR3 length: 15 amino acids. Germline CDR1 is MGHDK and CDR2 is SYGVNS. CDR3 sequence (DNA): TGTGCCAGCACCGGGGAGGGGGCTATCTCCTACGAGCAGTACTTC. Translated, it gives CASTGEGAISYEQYF.

This clone was seen just once. The chain carries TRBV27 and TRBJ1-1; D gene unclear. CDR1 is MNHEY and CDR2 is SMNVEV in the germline V gene (reference sequence). The CDR3 spans 14 residues. V gave up 8 bases and J gave up 4 bases, with 17 bases separating them. Written as DNA, the CDR3 is TGTGCCAGCTCTGAACTCACCCGGAGCACTGAAGCTTTCTTT. It codes for CASSELTRSTEAFF.

The gene calls are TRBV19 and TRBJ1-3; D unresolved. The CDR3 has 15 residues. Germline V CDR1 and CDR2: LNHDA, SQIVND (reference sequence). V lost 4 bases, J lost 0 bases, and 10 bases lay in between. As DNA, the CDR3 is TGTGCCAGTAGTACGTCCCAATTCTCTGGAAACACCATATATTTT. It specifies CASSTSQFSGNTIYF.

This sequence joins TRBV4-1 and TRBJ1-2; 8 bases are a match to TRBD1. The CDR3 contains 14 residues. The V and J ends lost 5 bases and 8 bases, in that order; junction bases with no gene match: 10. The germline V gene has CDR1 MGHRA and CDR2 YSYEKL. CDR3 bases: TGCGCCAGCAGCGGGACAGGCTCTTTGTGGGGCTACACCTTC. Protein sequence: CASSGTGSLWGYTF.

The rearrangement uses TRBV6-5 and TRBJ1-3; D is undetermined. Germline lookup yields CDR1 MNHEY and CDR2 SVGAGI. Trimming took off 0 bases at V and 8 bases at J, with 8 bases between the two ends. CDR3 size: 13 residues. The chain's CDR3 is CASSYSSGDTIYF. The DNA for the CDR3 is TGTGCCAGCAGTTACTCCTCCGGAGACACCATATATTTT.

This rearrangement joins TRBV7-8 to TRBJ1-5; 9 bases are shared with TRBD1. After removal of 4 bases from V and 7 bases from J, the junction contained 5 bases not matched to a gene. The CDR3 has 14 residues. Germline CDR1 and CDR2: SGHVS and FQNEAQ. CDR3 sequence: CASSSGQGWQPQHF. As DNA, the CDR3 is TGTGCCAGCAGCTCTGGACAGGGGTGGCAGCCCCAGCATTTT.

This chain links TRBV6-1 with TRBJ2-7; D not resolved. Germline CDR1 MNHNS, CDR2 SASEGT. The CDR3 totals 12 residues. Trimming shortened V by 6 bases and J by 7 bases, and 13 bases separated the two germline ends. CDR3 sequence reads: CASRHLDWEQYF. The CDR3 DNA reads TGTGCCAGCAGACACCTTGATTGGGAGCAGTACTTC.

The rearrangement links TRBV7-9 to TRBJ2-2; D is unresolved. The germline V gene encodes CDR1 SEHNR and CDR2 FQNEAQ (reference sequence). V was pared by 2 bases and J by 6 bases, with 1 base between. The length of the CDR3 is 11 residues. The CDR3 loop is CASSLPGELFF. The CDR3 DNA follows: TGTGCCAGCAGCTTACCCGGGGAGCTGTTTTTT.

V and J are TRBV7-8 and TRBJ2-3; no clear D. V was shortened by 4 bases and J by 5 bases, with 10 bases between the two germline ends. The CDR3 length is 13 residues. Germline V gives CDR1 SGHVS, CDR2 FQNEAQ. The CDR3 loop is CASSSTDGDTQYF. DNA of the CDR3: TGTGCCAGCAGCTCCACTGATGGAGATACGCAGTATTTT. The entire variable domain, with the rest obtained from reference TRBV7-8 and TRBJ2-3, is as follows: GAGVSQSPRYKVAKRGQDVALRCDPISGHVSLFWYQQALGQGPEFLTYFQNEAQLDKSGLPSDRFFAERPEGSVSTLKIQRTQQEDSAVYLCASSSTDGDTQYFGPGTRLTVL.

The V call is TRBV7-9, the J call TRBJ1-1; tentatively, D is TRBD1 (5 bases). V lost 2 bases to trimming and J lost 1 base, with 11 bases between them. This CDR3 has 15 residues. Germline CDR1 reads SEHNR; CDR2 reads FQNEAQ (reference sequence). CDR3 coding DNA: TGTGCCAGCAGCTTAAGTCTGGGGACGAACACTGAAGCTTTCTTT. Encoded protein: CASSLSLGTNTEAFF.